This TCR beta chain was documented in a study of T cell responses to AZD1222 COVID-19 vaccine. Study conclusions and caveats: Unmutated variant regions are reportedly targeted by nearly half of spike-specific TCRs. At 160-218 and 743-854, vaccine-associated CD4 TCRs were dominant, and they spanned spike.

With regard to this clone: Its antigen is unknown.

The CDR3 loop spans 13 amino acids. Unmatched junction bases numbered 6, after V lost 7 bases and J lost 5 bases. CDR1 and CDR2 from the germline V gene are SNHLY and FYNNEI. TCRdb's table, derived via immunoSEQ multiplex PCR, lists solely in-frame clones and lacks some. The sample has about 140,000 clones; around 88% are singletons. The TCR was taken from an adult in good health. The chain joins TRBV2 to TRBJ2-3; 7 bases align to TRBD1. Sequences were derived from peripheral blood, sampled on day 0 of AZD1222 vaccination. Here the CDR3 DNA reads TGTGCCAGCACTAGGGGGCTAAGAGATACGCAGTATTTT. Protein: CASTRGLRDTQYF.